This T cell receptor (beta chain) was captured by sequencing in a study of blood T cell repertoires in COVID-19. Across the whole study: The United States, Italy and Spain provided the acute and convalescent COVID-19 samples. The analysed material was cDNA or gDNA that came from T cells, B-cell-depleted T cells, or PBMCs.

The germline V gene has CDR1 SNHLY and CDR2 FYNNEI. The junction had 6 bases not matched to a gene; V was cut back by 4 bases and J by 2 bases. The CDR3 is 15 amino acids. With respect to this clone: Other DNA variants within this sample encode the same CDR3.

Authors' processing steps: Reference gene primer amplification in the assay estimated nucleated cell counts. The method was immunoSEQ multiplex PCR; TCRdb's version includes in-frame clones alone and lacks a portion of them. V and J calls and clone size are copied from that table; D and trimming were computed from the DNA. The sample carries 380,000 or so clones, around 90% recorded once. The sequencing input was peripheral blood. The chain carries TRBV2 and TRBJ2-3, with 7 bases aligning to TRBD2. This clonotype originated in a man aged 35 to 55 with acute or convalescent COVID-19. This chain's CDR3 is CASSVRLADTDTQYF. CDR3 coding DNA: TGTGCCAGCAGTGTTAGGCTAGCGGACACAGATACGCAGTATTTT.